These 27 T cell receptor beta chains share one sample of origin, sequenced in a study of T cell responses to AZD1222 COVID-19 vaccine. The data were produced by immunoSEQ multiplex PCR, yet TCRdb's version contains in-frame clones alone and is incomplete. Of roughly 120,000 clones in the sample, about nine tenths were seen once. Specimen: peripheral blood, collected 28 days after the second AZD1222 dose. The receptor set was obtained from an adult who received the AZD1222 COVID-19 vaccine.

The rearrangement links TRBV11-3 to TRBJ2-1; perhaps TRBD2 as D (5 bases). Trimming cost V 2 bases and J 13 bases, with 15 bases left between them. Germline values: CDR1 SGHNT, CDR2 YENEEA. CDR3 size: 13 residues. This CDR3 is CASSLSLGLPQFF. DNA of the CDR3: TGTGCCAGCAGCTTAAGCCTAGGACTCCCTCAGTTCTTC.

The V and J genes are TRBV4-1 and TRBJ1-2; 9 bases map to TRBD1. V trimming: 6 bases; J trimming: 6 bases; junction bases outside the gene matches: 5. The CDR3 extends over 13 amino acids. Germline assignment: CDR1 MGHRA and CDR2 YSYEKL. This CDR3 reads CASSAWTGDGYTF. The CDR3 DNA follows: TGCGCCAGCAGTGCATGGACAGGGGATGGCTACACCTTC.

This clone was picked up a small number of times. The chain is built from TRBV28 and TRBJ2-1, with D uncertain. Trimming pared 6 bases from V and 5 bases from J, leaving 2 bases between. This CDR3 contains 10 residues. Germline CDR1 MDHEN, CDR2 SYDVKM. The CDR3 bases are TGTGCCAGCAGCGACAATGAGCAGTTCTTC. Translated: CASSDNEQFF.

The genes are TRBV18 and TRBJ2-1; 13 bases align to TRBD2. Germline V gene lookup returns CDR1 KGHSH and CDR2 LQKENI. The CDR3 length is 14 residues. Unmatched junction bases numbered 2, after V lost 4 bases and J lost 8 bases. CDR3 protein: CASSRTSGSYEQFF. CDR3 sequence (DNA): TGTGCCAGCTCACGGACTAGCGGGAGCTATGAGCAGTTCTTC.

This sequence joins TRBV24-1 and TRBJ2-1; 10 bases are a match to TRBD1. The J segment lost 0 bases and the V segment lost 4 bases, leaving 8 bases of the junction unmatched. CDR3 length: 18 amino acids. CDR1 and CDR2 (germline): KGHDR, SFDVKD. In DNA, the CDR3 is TGTGCCACCAGTGACCCAGACAGGGGGCTCGGCTCCTACAATGAGCAGTTCTTC. Translation gives CATSDPDRGLGSYNEQFF.

The rearrangement uses TRBV19 and TRBJ2-1, with D tentatively TRBD2 (5 bases). Per germline, CDR1 LNHDA and CDR2 SQIVND (reference sequence). With 3 bases removed from V and 10 bases from J, the gap between germline ends came to 13 bases. CDR3 length: 13 residues. CDR3 DNA sequence: TGTGCCAGTAGTATTTTTGCGCGGGTGGAGCAGTTCTTC. It codes for CASSIFARVEQFF.

V and J are TRBV7-9 and TRBJ2-2; possible D gene TRBD1, 5 bases. Per germline, CDR1 SEHNR and CDR2 FQNEAQ (reference sequence). The CDR3 length is 16 residues. Between the trimmed V and J ends, which lost 4 bases and 2 bases, there was a span of 14 bases. The CDR3: CASSSRRASNTGELFF. The CDR3 DNA reads as TGTGCCAGCAGCTCTCGCAGGGCCTCAAACACCGGGGAGCTGTTTTTT. The entire variable domain, with the rest obtained from reference TRBV7-9 and TRBJ2-2, is as follows: DTGVSQNPRHKITKRGQNVTFRCDPISEHNRLYWYRQTLGQGPEFLTYFQNEAQLEKSRLLSDRFSAERPKGSFSTLEIQRTEQGDSAMYLCASSSRRASNTGELFFGEGSRLTVL.

V usage is TRBV25-1 and J usage is TRBJ2-1; no clear D gene. The CDR3 has 12 amino acids. CDR1 is MGHDK and CDR2 is SYGVNS in the germline V gene. V lost 5 bases, J lost 5 bases, and 7 bases lay in between. The DNA of the CDR3 is TGTGCCAGCAGTCCTAAAAACAATGAGCAGTTCTTC. It specifies CASSPKNNEQFF. Supplemented by reference TRBV25-1 and TRBJ2-1, the full variable domain reads EADIYQTPRYLVIGTGKKITLECSQTMGHDKMYWYQQDPGMELHLIHYSYGVNSTEKGDLSSESTVSRIRTEHFPLTLESARPSHTSQYLCASSPKNNEQFFGPGTRLTVL.

The V gene is TRBV10-2, the J gene TRBJ2-2, with D unclear. V lost 0 bases to trimming and J lost 6 bases, with 11 bases between them. Germline V gene lookup returns CDR1 WSHSY and CDR2 SAAADI. This CDR3 is 15 amino acids long. DNA for the CDR3: TGCGCCAGCAGTGAGTCGCATCCAGTCCCCGGGGAGCTGTTTTTT. Translating it yields CASSESHPVPGELFF.

The chain joins TRBV29-1 to TRBJ2-1; tentative D call: TRBD2 (6 bases). The CDR3 spans 14 residues. V lost 2 bases and J lost 2, with 10 bases in between. CDR1 and CDR2 (germline): SQVTM, ANQGSEA. The CDR3 DNA is TGCAGCGTTGAACTGCGGGGACCCTACAATGAGCAGTTCTTC. It specifies CSVELRGPYNEQFF.

The chain carries TRBV6-1 and TRBJ2-1, with D tentatively TRBD1 (6 bases). V was trimmed by 2 bases and J by 9 bases, leaving 11 bases between them. This CDR3 is 13 amino acids long. CDR1 is MNHNS, CDR2 SASEGT, per germline. CDR3 amino acids: CASSEWGPVEQFF. The CDR3 nucleotides read TGTGCCAGCAGTGAATGGGGGCCCGTTGAGCAGTTCTTC.

The chain combines TRBV10-3 with TRBJ1-1, with 7 nucleotides matching TRBD1. Germline loops: CDR1 ENHRY, CDR2 SYGVKD. The trim removed 6 bases at V and 6 bases at J, leaving 10 bases unmatched. CDR3 length: 14 residues. The chain's CDR3 is CAIRGDSGASEAFF. For the CDR3, the DNA is TGTGCCATCAGAGGGGACAGTGGTGCGTCTGAAGCTTTCTTT.

This sequence joins TRBV7-2 and TRBJ2-7; 9 bases agree with TRBD1. J gave up 4 bases and V 4 bases, and 11 bases lay outside the gene matches. Germline CDR1 reads SGHTA; CDR2 reads FQGNSA. The CDR3 is 16 amino acids. The CDR3 protein is CASSSDPGQGIYEQYF. CDR3 coding DNA: TGTGCCAGCAGCTCGGATCCGGGACAGGGTATTTACGAGCAGTACTTC.

The V and J genes are TRBV12-3 or TRBV12-4 and TRBJ1-5; the D is unclear. CDR3 size: 12 residues. Deletions cut 6 bases from V and 3 bases from J, with 6 bases between. CDR3 amino acids: CASSPTNQPQHF. The DNA of the CDR3 is TGTGCCAGCAGCCCGACCAATCAGCCCCAGCATTTT.

The rearrangement links TRBV27 to TRBJ1-5; D is unresolved. The CDR3 sequence is 18 residues long. Between the trimmed V and J ends, which lost 5 bases and 0 bases, there was a span of 20 bases. Germline CDR1 and CDR2: MNHEY and SMNVEV (reference sequence). The CDR3 nucleotides read TGTGCCAGCAGTCCCCGAGGGCCCGCCTGGAGTAGCAATCAGCCCCAGCATTTT. Its protein product is CASSPRGPAWSSNQPQHF.

This chain connects TRBV5-1 to TRBJ1-5; D remains ambiguous. Germline loops: CDR1 SGHRS, CDR2 YFSETQ. V dropped 4 bases and J dropped 7 bases, with 15 bases sitting between them. CDR3 length: 14 residues. In DNA form, the CDR3 reads TGCGCCAGCAGCAGTGAGGGTATGGGGCAGCCCCAGCATTTT. As protein: CASSSEGMGQPQHF.

This chain uses TRBV18 with TRBJ2-1; either TRBD1 or TRBD2 may supply D (5 bases each). The germline V gene has CDR1 KGHSH and CDR2 LQKENI. The CDR3 contains 14 residues. The V gene lost 6 bases and the J gene lost 8 bases, with 17 bases spanning the gap. The CDR3, as DNA: TGTGCCAGCTCCTTCAGAGGGGCTGGGGATGAGCAGTTCTTC. It is translated as CASSFRGAGDEQFF.

This clone occurred once. The chain uses TRBV19 and TRBJ1-2, with 9 nucleotides matching TRBD1. This CDR3 contains 13 residues. The V and J ends lost 2 bases and 13 bases, in that order; junction bases with no gene match: 8. Germline V gives CDR1 LNHDA, CDR2 SQIVND (reference sequence). The CDR3 protein is CASSITGTGSATF. For the CDR3, the DNA is TGTGCCAGTAGTATAACCGGGACAGGGTCGGCCACCTTC. Full variable domain (rest looked up from reference TRBV19 and TRBJ1-2): DGGITQSPKYLFRKEGQNVTLSCEQNLNHDAMYWYRQDPGQGLRLIYYSQIVNDFQKGDIAEGYSVSREKKESFPLTVTSAQKNPTAFYLCASSITGTGSATFGSGTRLTVV.

The V gene is TRBV5-1, the J gene TRBJ1-4; 7 bases match TRBD1. The CDR3 spans 16 residues. V lost 0 bases and J lost 0; bases outside the gene matches: 2. CDR1 SGHRS and CDR2 YFSETQ come from the germline V gene. The CDR3 loop is CASSLGDSATNEKLFF. The CDR3 region has the DNA TGCGCCAGCAGCTTGGGGGACAGTGCAACTAATGAAAAACTGTTTTTT.

J is TRBJ2-3 and V is TRBV9, with TRBD2 matching 13 bases. V shed 4 bases and J 5 bases; nucleotides not matched to a gene: 4. Germline V gene sequence: CDR1 SGDLS, CDR2 YYNGEE. The CDR3 covers 15 residues. This chain's CDR3 is CASSSGLAGLDTQYF. The CDR3 region has the DNA TGTGCCAGCAGCTCGGGACTAGCGGGATTAGATACGCAGTATTTT.

The chain has TRBV29-1 and TRBJ2-3; D may match TRBD1 or TRBD2 (5 bases each). The CDR3 is 13 amino acids. Germline CDR1 reads SQVTM; CDR2 reads ANQGSEA. The V and J ends lost 1 base and 3 bases respectively, with 8 bases between them. DNA for the CDR3: TGCAGCGTTGAAGGATGGGGGACAGATACGCAGTATTTT. Translated: CSVEGWGTDTQYF.

This sequence joins TRBV7-9 and TRBJ2-1; D remains ambiguous. The CDR3 covers 12 residues. The ends were cut back, 5 bases at V and 0 bases at J, with 2 bases in the middle. CDR1 and CDR2 from the germline V gene are SEHNR and FQNEAQ (reference sequence). CDR3 sequence reads: CASSGSYNEQFF. Written as DNA, the CDR3 is TGTGCCAGCAGCGGCTCCTACAATGAGCAGTTCTTC.

The chain employs TRBV10-3 and TRBJ1-5; 7 bases are shared with TRBD1. There are 13 residues in the CDR3. CDR1 ENHRY and CDR2 SYGVKD come from the germline V gene. Losses at the gene ends were 6 bases for V and 7 bases for J; bases not matched to a gene: 6. The CDR3: CAIRPDRVQPQHF. CDR3 coding DNA: TGTGCCATCAGACCTGACAGGGTCCAGCCCCAGCATTTT.

J is TRBJ1-2 and V is TRBV10-3, with D perhaps TRBD1 (5 bases). Germline V gene sequence: CDR1 ENHRY, CDR2 SYGVKD. The CDR3 has 15 amino acids. V was clipped by 0 bases and J by 6 bases, with 14 bases between them. The chain's CDR3 is CAISESFSGGNGYTF. The CDR3, as DNA: TGTGCCATCAGTGAGTCGTTTTCGGGGGGAAATGGCTACACCTTC.

The CDR3, as DNA: TGTGCCAGCACCCTACTTCCCGGCCCCATCTATAATTCACCCCTCCACTTT. This codes for CASTLLPGPIYNSPLHF. The V and J genes are TRBV28 and TRBJ1-6; D is uncertain. Germline CDR1 is MDHEN and CDR2 is SYDVKM. The CDR3 totals 17 residues. Trimming removed 7 bases at V and 3 bases at J, with 19 bases between.

A few counts support this clone. This chain connects TRBV2 to TRBJ2-2, with 7 bases that match TRBD1. This CDR3 spans 20 amino acids. The J segment lost 1 base and the V segment lost 8 bases, leaving 22 bases of the junction unmatched. Germline-derived CDR1 and CDR2 are SNHLY and FYNNEI. The CDR3 sequence: CASARPKTGDPKENTGELFF. DNA for the CDR3: TGTGCCAGCGCACGCCCGAAAACAGGGGACCCAAAAGAGAACACCGGGGAGCTGTTTTTT.

In its sample, this clone was seen once. J is TRBJ1-2 and V is TRBV19; 7 positions match TRBD1. Germline CDR1 is LNHDA and CDR2 is SQIVND (reference sequence). The CDR3 covers 12 residues. Losses at the gene ends were 5 bases for V and 8 bases for J; bases not matched to a gene: 5. The CDR3 sequence is CASSLTGLGYTF. The CDR3 DNA is TGTGCCAGTAGTCTGACAGGGCTCGGCTACACCTTC.